The sequence of this T cell receptor (beta chain) was determined in a study of radiotherapy plus CTLA-4 blockade in lung cancer. Study as a whole: Across the patients, objective responses occurred in 18%, and disease control in roughly 30%.

The junction had 12 bases not matched to a gene; V was cut back by 6 bases and J by 3 bases. CDR3 length: 16 amino acids. CDR1 and CDR2 from the germline V gene are WNHNN and SYGVQD (reference sequence). Comment on this clone: Its cognate antigen is unknown.

Whole-study findings and limits: Tumor-derived TCR clones expanded in blood after radiotherapy plus ipilimumab. Interferon-beta, together with early blood T cell clone dynamics, reportedly best predicted response.

Data came from immunoSEQ multiplex PCR; TCRdb stores just in-frame clones and leaves some out. This sample has 15,000 to 20,000 clones, with roughly 86% found just once. Focal radiation was given together with CTLA-4 blockade (ipilimumab) to patients with chemo-refractory metastatic non-small-cell lung cancer. Sequencing used peripheral blood, obtained from a patient treated with radiotherapy plus ipilimumab. This TCR was sampled from a human donor with non-small cell lung cancer whose response to radiotherapy plus ipilimumab could not be evaluated. The rearrangement links TRBV10-1 to TRBJ2-7, with 9 bases lining up with TRBD1. CDR3 region: CASSGLMGQGIYEQYF. Written as DNA, the CDR3 is TGCGCCAGCAGCGGCCTAATGGGACAGGGTATCTACGAGCAGTACTTC.